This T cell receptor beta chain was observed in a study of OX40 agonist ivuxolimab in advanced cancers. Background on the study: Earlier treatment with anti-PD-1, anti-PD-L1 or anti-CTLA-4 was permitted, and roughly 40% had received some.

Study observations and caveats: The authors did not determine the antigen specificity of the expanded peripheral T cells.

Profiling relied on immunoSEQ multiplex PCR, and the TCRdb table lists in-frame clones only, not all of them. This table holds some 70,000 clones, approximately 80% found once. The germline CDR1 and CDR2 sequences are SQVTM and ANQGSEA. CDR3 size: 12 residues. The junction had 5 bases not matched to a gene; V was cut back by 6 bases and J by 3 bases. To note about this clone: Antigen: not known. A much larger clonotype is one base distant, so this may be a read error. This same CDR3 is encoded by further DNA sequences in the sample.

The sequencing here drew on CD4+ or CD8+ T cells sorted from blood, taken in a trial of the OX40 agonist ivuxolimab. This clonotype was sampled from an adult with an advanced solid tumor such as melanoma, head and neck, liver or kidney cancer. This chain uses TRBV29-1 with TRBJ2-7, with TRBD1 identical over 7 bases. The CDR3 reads CSVQGQIYEQYF. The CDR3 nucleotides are TGCAGCGTCCAGGGACAGATCTACGAGCAGTACTTC.